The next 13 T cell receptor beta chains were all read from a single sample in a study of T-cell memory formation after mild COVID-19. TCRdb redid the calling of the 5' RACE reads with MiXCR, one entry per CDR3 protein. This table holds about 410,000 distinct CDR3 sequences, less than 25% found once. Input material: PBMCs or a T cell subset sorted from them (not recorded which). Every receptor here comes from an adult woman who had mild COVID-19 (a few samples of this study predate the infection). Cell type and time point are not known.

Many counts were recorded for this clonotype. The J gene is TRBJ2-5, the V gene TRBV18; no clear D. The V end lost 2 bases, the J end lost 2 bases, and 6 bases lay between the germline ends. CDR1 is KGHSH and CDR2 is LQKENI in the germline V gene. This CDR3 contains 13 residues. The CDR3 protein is CASSPRLQETQYF. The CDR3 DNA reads TGTGCCAGCTCACCAAGGTTACAAGAGACCCAGTACTTC. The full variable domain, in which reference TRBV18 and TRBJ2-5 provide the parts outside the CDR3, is NAGVMQNPRHLVRRRGQEARLRCSPMKGHSHVYWYRQLPEEGLKFMVYLQKENIIDESGMPKERFSAEFPKEGPSILRIQQVVRGDSAAYFCASSPRLQETQYFGPGTRLLVL.

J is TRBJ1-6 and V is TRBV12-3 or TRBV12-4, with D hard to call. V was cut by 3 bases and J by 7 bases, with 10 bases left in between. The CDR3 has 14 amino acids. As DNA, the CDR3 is TGTGCCAGCAGTTTGGTACAGATGAATTCACCCCTCCACTTT. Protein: CASSLVQMNSPLHF.

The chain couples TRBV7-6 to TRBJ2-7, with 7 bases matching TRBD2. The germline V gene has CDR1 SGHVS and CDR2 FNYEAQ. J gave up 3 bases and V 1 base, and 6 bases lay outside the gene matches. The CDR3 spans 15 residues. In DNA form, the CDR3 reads TGTGCCAGCAGCTTAGGCGGGAGAAGTCTCTACGAGCAGTACTTC. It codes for CASSLGGRSLYEQYF.

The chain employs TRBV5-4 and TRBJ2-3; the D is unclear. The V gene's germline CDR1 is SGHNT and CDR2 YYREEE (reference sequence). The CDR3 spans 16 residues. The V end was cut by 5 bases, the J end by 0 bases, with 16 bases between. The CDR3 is CASSSKGIASTDTQYF. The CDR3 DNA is TGTGCCAGCAGTTCCAAGGGAATCGCTAGCACAGATACGCAGTATTTT. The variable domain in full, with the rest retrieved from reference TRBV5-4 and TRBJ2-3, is ETGVTQSPTHLIKTRGQQVTLRCSSQSGHNTVSWYQQALGQGPQFIFQYYREEENGRGNFPPRFSGLQFPNYSSELNVNALELDDSALYLCASSSKGIASTDTQYFGPGTRLTVL.

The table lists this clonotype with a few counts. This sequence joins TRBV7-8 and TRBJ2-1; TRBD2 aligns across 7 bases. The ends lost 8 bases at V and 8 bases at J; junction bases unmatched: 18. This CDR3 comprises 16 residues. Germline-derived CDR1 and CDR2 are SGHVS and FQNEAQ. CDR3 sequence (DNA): TGTGCCAGCGGCCTGATGGGAGGGCCAGGAGTCGATGAGCAGTTCTTC. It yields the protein CASGLMGGPGVDEQFF.

CDR3 sequence (DNA): TGCGCCAGCAGCCACCCGGGGGACAGCGTGGGTGGCTACACCTTC. Protein sequence: CASSHPGDSVGGYTF. This chain joins TRBV4-3 and TRBJ1-2, with 7 bases aligning to TRBD1. The CDR3 consists of 15 residues. Germline loops: CDR1 LGHNA, CDR2 YSLEER. V was clipped by 3 bases and J by 7 bases; unmatched bases: 11.

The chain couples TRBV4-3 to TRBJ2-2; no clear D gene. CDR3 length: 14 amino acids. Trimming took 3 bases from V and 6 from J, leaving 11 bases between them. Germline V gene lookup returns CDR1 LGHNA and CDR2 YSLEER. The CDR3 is CASSHDDPPGELFF. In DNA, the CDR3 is TGCGCCAGCAGCCATGATGATCCCCCCGGGGAGCTGTTTTTT.

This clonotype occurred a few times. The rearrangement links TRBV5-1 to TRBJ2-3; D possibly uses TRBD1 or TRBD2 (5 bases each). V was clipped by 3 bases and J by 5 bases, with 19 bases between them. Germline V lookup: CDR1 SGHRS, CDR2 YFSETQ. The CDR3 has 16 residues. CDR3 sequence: CASSSGSGTGEDTQYF. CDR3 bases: TGCGCCAGCAGCTCGGGGTCCGGGACCGGAGAAGATACGCAGTATTTT.

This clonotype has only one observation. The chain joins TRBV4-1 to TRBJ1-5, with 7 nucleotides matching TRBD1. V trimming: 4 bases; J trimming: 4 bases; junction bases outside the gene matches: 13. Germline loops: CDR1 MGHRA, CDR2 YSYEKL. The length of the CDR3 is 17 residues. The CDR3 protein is CASSPWGAPGGNQPQHF. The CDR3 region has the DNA TGCGCCAGCAGCCCTTGGGGAGCACCAGGGGGTAATCAGCCCCAGCATTTT.

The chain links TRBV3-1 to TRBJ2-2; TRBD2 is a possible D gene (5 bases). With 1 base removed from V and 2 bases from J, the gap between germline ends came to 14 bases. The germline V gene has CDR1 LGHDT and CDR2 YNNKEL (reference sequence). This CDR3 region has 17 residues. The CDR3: CASSQVSSGPNTGELFF. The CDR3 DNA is TGTGCCAGCAGCCAAGTTTCCAGCGGACCCAACACCGGGGAGCTGTTTTTT.

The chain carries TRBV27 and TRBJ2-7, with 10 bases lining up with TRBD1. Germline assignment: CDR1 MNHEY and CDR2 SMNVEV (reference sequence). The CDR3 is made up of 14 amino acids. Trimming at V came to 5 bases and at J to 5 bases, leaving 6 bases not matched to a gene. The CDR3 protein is CASSLGTGVHEQYF. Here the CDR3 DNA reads TGTGCCAGCAGTCTCGGGACAGGGGTCCACGAGCAGTACTTC.

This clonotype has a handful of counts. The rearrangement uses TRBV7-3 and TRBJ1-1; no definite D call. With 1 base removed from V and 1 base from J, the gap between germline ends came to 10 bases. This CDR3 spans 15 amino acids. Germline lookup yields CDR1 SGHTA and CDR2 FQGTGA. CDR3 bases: TGTGCCAGCAGCTTAATGGGCGGAGCGAACACTGAAGCTTTCTTT. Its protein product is CASSLMGGANTEAFF.

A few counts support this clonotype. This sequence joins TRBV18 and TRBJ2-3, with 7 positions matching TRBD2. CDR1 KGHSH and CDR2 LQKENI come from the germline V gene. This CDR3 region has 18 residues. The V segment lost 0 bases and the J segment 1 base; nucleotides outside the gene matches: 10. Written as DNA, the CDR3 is TGTGCCAGCTCACCACCCCTTATGGGGAGGGCCGGCACAGATACGCAGTATTTT. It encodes CASSPPLMGRAGTDTQYF. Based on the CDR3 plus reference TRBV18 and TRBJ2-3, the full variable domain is NAGVMQNPRHLVRRRGQEARLRCSPMKGHSHVYWYRQLPEEGLKFMVYLQKENIIDESGMPKERFSAEFPKEGPSILRIQQVVRGDSAAYFCASSPPLMGRAGTDTQYFGPGTRLTVL.